The entry below gives a single T cell receptor beta chain sequence along with its context. This record belongs to a study of response to subunit inactivated influenza vaccine. MiXCR was run by TCRdb on the RT-PCR reads, yielding one entry per CDR3 protein. The data hold roughly 700,000 distinct CDR3 sequences, with approximately 13% observed a single time. With 4 bases removed from V and 2 bases from J, the gap between germline ends came to 5 bases. CDR1 MNHEY and CDR2 SVGAGI come from the germline V gene. CDR3 size: 12 residues. The sequence derives from a man aged 50-59 years who received an inactivated influenza vaccine. The source was PBMCs from blood, collected 14 to 15 days before vaccination. V is TRBV6-5 and J is TRBJ1-2; D call uncertain. The CDR3 DNA reads TGTGCCAGCAGTTCCCAGAACTATGGCTACACCTTC. Its translation: CASSSQNYGYTF.